This T cell receptor (beta chain) was retrieved from a study of CD8 T cells in ankylosing spondylitis. Using its own MiXCR run on the 5' RACE reads, TCRdb lists one record per CDR3 protein. This sample has 150,000 or so distinct CDR3 sequences, with 25% to 35% found just once. The CDR3 extends over 14 amino acids. Trimming left V 1 base short and J 2 bases short, with 8 bases between. Germline V CDR1 and CDR2: SGHNT, YENEEA. This clonotype has more than one count but fewer than ten. The TCR was taken from a male donor with ankylosing spondylitis. The sample consisted of synovial fluid, either unsorted or a sorted T cell fraction (not recorded which). The chain has TRBV11-3 and TRBJ1-1; D remains unclear. In nucleotides, the CDR3 is TGTGCCAGCAGCTTAGCCACAGAAAACACTGAAGCTTTCTTT. As protein: CASSLATENTEAFF.